These T cell receptor beta chains were read from a single sample in a study of T cell repertoires in cytomegalovirus infection. A single record per CDR3 protein comes from TCRdb applying MiXCR to the reads. The sample has about 600,000 distinct CDR3 sequences; approximately 25% are singletons. Specimen: CD8+ T cells from PBMCs. All receptors come from a human donor in good health (CMV status not recorded). Some clones in this sample may be carry-over from other donors' samples. CDR3s include the opening cysteine and the closing phenylalanine or tryptophan. The D gene is left open where the match is weak. Clone size, where shown, is once, few, many, or a class for clones that have expanded.

clone_size j_call v_call d_call cdr3_aa cdr3_nt
few TRBJ1-4 TRBV20-1 . CSALTGPANEKLFF TGCAGTGCTCTCACAGGGCCCGCTAATGAAAAACTGTTTTTT
many TRBJ1-6 TRBV6-1 TRBD1 CASSEDGGGYSPLHF TGTGCCAGCAGTGAAGATGGAGGGGGCTATTCACCCCTCCACTTT
. TRBJ2-3 TRBV12-3/TRBV12-4 TRBD1 CASTAGTGDTQYF TGTGCCAGCACCGCCGGGACAGGGGATACGCAGTATTTT
few TRBJ2-7 TRBV29-1 . CSVGDNGEQYF TGCAGCGTGGGGGACAATGGCGAGCAGTACTTC
many TRBJ2-7 TRBV24-1 TRBD1 CATFKKGQGKYEQYF TGTGCCACCTTCAAGAAGGGACAGGGGAAGTACGAGCAGTACTTC
few TRBJ1-2 TRBV7-9 TRBD1 CASRLLGTETPTAYGYTF TGTGCCAGCCGACTTCTTGGGACAGAAACTCCAACCGCCTATGGCTACACCTTC
. TRBJ2-5 TRBV6-8 TRBD2 CASSMGLAGVQETQYF TGTGCCAGCTCAATGGGACTAGCGGGGGTACAAGAGACCCAGTACTTC
. TRBJ1-2 TRBV18 . CASSPPDSLIPTF TGTGCCAGCTCACCACCGGACAGCCTAATTCCTACCTTC
few TRBJ2-5 TRBV7-2 . CASSLGGGASETQYF TGTGCCAGCAGCTTAGGGGGGGGGGCCTCAGAGACCCAGTACTTC
. TRBJ2-2 TRBV28 . CASRPVSTGELFF TGTGCCAGCAGGCCCGTGTCGACCGGGGAGCTGTTTTTT
. TRBJ2-7 TRBV29-1 . CSVEDVEEYEQYF TGTAGCGTTGAAGATGTGGAGGAATACGAGCAGTACTTC
few TRBJ1-2 TRBV14 TRBD1 CASSRFGTVYGYTF TGTGCCAGCAGCCGCTTCGGGACAGTCTATGGCTACACCTTC
many TRBJ2-3 TRBV29-1 TRBD2 CSVDGLAGGTDTQYF TGCAGCGTTGATGGACTAGCGGGGGGCACAGATACGCAGTATTTT
many TRBJ2-3 TRBV7-2 TRBD1 CASSTTGIDTQYF TGTGCCAGCAGCACGACAGGGATCGATACGCAGTATTTT
many TRBJ2-3 TRBV12-3/TRBV12-4 . CASSGQSTDTQYF TGTGCCAGCAGTGGACAGAGCACAGATACGCAGTATTTT
. TRBJ2-3 TRBV10-1 TRBD2 CVSSETSGGDFYTDTQYF TGCGTCAGCAGTGAAACTAGCGGGGGAGACTTTTACACAGATACGCAGTATTTT
few TRBJ1-1 TRBV6-1 . CASIVSRASNTEAFF TGTGCCAGCATTGTAAGTAGGGCGTCGAACACTGAAGCTTTCTTT
. TRBJ2-1 TRBV6-8 . CAGSLIGAPSSYNEQFF TGTGCCGGCAGTTTAATAGGGGCCCCGAGCTCCTACAATGAGCAGTTCTTC
. TRBJ2-3 TRBV20-1 TRBD2 CSARSTAGGPRDTQYF TGCAGTGCTAGATCTACAGCGGGGGGGCCCCGAGATACGCAGTATTTT
. TRBJ2-5 TRBV6-6 TRBD1 CASSYPGTGRQETQYF TGTGCCAGCAGTTACCCCGGGACAGGGAGGCAAGAGACCCAGTACTTC
. TRBJ1-2 TRBV29-1 TRBD1 CSADRVNYGYTF TGCAGCGCCGACAGGGTAAACTATGGCTACACCTTC
. TRBJ2-2 TRBV11-3 TRBD1 CASSPRTGATGEQFF TGTGCCAGCAGCCCCCGGACAGGGGCCACCGGGGAGCAGTTTTTT
few TRBJ2-1 TRBV6-1 TRBD2 CASSEATGGTYNEQFF TGTGCCAGCAGTGAAGCCACCGGGGGGACCTACAATGAGCAGTTCTTC
many TRBJ1-4 TRBV7-8 . CASSFHRNSEKLFF TGTGCCAGCAGCTTTCACCGAAATAGTGAAAAACTGTTTTTT
few TRBJ2-3 TRBV7-6 . CASSLFGGGTDTQYF TGTGCCAGCAGCTTATTCGGAGGGGGCACAGATACGCAGTATTTT
few TRBJ2-1 TRBV20-1 TRBD2 CSARGQGLAAYNEQFF TGCAGTGCTAGAGGGCAGGGACTAGCGGCTTACAATGAGCAGTTCTTC
many TRBJ1-1 TRBV5-5 . CASSLEFRGNTEAFF TGTGCCAGCAGCTTGGAATTTCGGGGGAACACTGAAGCTTTCTTT
few TRBJ2-2 TRBV6-1 TRBD2 CASSESDGGAGELFF TGTGCCAGCAGTGAATCAGACGGGGGGGCCGGGGAGCTGTTTTTT
many TRBJ1-2 TRBV5-6 TRBD1 CASSYPGTGEGNYGYTF TGTGCCAGCAGCTACCCCGGGACAGGGGAGGGTAACTATGGCTACACCTTC
many TRBJ2-2 TRBV12-3/TRBV12-4 . CASSTGSGELFF TGTGCCAGCAGTACAGGGTCCGGGGAGCTGTTTTTT